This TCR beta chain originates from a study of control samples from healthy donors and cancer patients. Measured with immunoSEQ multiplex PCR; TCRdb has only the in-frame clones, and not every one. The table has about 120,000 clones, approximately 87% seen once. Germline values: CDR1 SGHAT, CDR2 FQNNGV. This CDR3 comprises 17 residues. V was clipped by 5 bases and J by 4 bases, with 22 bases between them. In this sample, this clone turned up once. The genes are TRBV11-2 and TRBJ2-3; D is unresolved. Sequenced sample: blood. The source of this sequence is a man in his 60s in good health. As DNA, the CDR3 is TGTGCCAGCAGCACCTTTTATGTCTTTGGTTCTTCAGATACGCAGTATTTT. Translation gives CASSTFYVFGSSDTQYF. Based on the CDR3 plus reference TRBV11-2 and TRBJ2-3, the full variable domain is EAGVAQSPRYKIIEKRQSVAFWCNPISGHATLYWYQQILGQGPKLLIQFQNNGVVDDSQLPKDRFSAERLKGVDSTLKIQPAKLEDSAVYLCASSTFYVFGSSDTQYFGPGTRLTVL.